The T cell receptor beta chain described here comes from a study of OX40 agonist ivuxolimab in advanced cancers. The data were produced by immunoSEQ multiplex PCR, yet TCRdb's version contains in-frame clones alone and is incomplete. The table lists approximately 90,000 clones, around nine tenths of them singletons, with 0.25% to 0.35% in the top ten. The germline gives CDR1 SGHAT, CDR2 FQNNGV. This CDR3 is 14 amino acids long. Trimming cost V 0 bases and J 9 bases, with 14 bases left between them. The rearrangement uses TRBV11-2 and TRBJ1-1; no definite D call. The sequence was collected from an adult with an advanced solid tumor such as melanoma, head and neck, liver or kidney cancer. The sample was CD4+ or CD8+ T cells sorted from blood, taken in a trial of the OX40 agonist ivuxolimab. The CDR3 nucleotides read TGTGCCAGCAGCTTAGATGGAAATAGTCTCCAAGCTTTCTTT. This encodes CASSLDGNSLQAFF.